This TCR beta chain comes out of a study of shared T cell receptors in the human thymus. This CDR3 has 14 amino acids. Germline loops: CDR1 WNHNN, CDR2 SYGVQD (reference sequence). The V and J ends lost 10 bases and 1 base respectively, with 13 bases between them. Generated by immunoSEQ multiplex PCR, the TCRdb table keeps only in-frame clones and is missing some. The sample contains about 610,000 clones, 88% of which appear only once. These data also formed part of another study, on human thymus T cells. That study reports: From resections taken during corrective heart surgery, the thymus tissue was obtained.

This receptor was obtained from a boy under three years old with a congenital heart defect. This chain joins TRBV10-1 and TRBJ2-2; weak D call: TRBD2 (5 bases). Sequencing was performed on thymocytes. The CDR3: CAILPRENTGELFF. The CDR3 region has the DNA TGCGCCATCCTCCCCCGGGAGAACACCGGGGAGCTGTTTTTT.